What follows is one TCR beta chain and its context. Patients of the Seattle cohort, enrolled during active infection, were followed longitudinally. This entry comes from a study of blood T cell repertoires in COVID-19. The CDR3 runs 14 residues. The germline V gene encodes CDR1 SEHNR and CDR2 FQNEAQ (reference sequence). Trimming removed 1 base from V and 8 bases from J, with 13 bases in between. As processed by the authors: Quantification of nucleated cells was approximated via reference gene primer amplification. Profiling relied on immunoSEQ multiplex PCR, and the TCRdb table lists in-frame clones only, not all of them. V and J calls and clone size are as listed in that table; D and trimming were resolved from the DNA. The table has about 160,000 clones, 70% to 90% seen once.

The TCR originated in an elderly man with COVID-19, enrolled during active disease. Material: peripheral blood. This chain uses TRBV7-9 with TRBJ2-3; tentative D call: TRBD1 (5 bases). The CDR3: CASSLGSKQGTQYF. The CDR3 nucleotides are TGTGCCAGCAGCTTAGGGTCAAAGCAGGGTACGCAGTATTTT.